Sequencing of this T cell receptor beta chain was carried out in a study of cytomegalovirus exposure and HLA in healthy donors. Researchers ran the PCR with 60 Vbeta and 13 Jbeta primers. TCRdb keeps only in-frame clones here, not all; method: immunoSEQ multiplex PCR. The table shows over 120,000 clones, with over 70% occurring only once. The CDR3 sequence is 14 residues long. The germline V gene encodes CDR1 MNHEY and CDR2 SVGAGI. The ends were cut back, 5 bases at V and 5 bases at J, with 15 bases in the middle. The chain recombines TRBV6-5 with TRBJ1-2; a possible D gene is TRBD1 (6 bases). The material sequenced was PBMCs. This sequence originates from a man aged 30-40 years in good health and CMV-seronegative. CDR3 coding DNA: TGTGCCAGCAGTGAACAGGGTTTCGGGTATGGCTACACCTTC. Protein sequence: CASSEQGFGYGYTF.